This TCR beta chain derives from a study of blood T cell repertoires in COVID-19. Study-wide context: Samples taken during acute and convalescent COVID-19 were collected in the United States, Italy and Spain. Sample material is recorded as cDNA or gDNA derived from T cells, B-cell-depleted T cells, or PBMCs.

This table comes from immunoSEQ multiplex PCR, and its TCRdb copy is limited to in-frame clones, with some not included. This sample has about 88,000 clones, with around nine tenths found just once. Deletions cut 6 bases from V and 9 bases from J, with 12 bases between. The CDR3 spans 11 residues. Per the germline V gene, CDR1 is DFQATT and CDR2 is SNEGSKA (reference sequence). Material: peripheral blood. This sequence was found in a woman of 80 years or more with acute or convalescent COVID-19. The chain carries TRBV20-1 and TRBJ2-1, with D unclear. This chain's CDR3 is CSASVVAEQFF. Here the CDR3 DNA reads TGCAGTGCCTCAGTGGTGGCTGAGCAGTTCTTC.